This T cell receptor (beta chain) came from a study of blood T cell repertoires in COVID-19. Study in general: The United States, Italy and Spain supplied acute and convalescent COVID-19 samples. Sources were T cells, B-cell-depleted T cells, or PBMCs; the material itself was cDNA or gDNA.

Original processing notes: Reference gene primers were amplified, and this amplification served to estimate nucleated cell counts. Assay: immunoSEQ multiplex PCR; the TCRdb copy retains only in-frame clones and omits some. The V and J calls and the clone size are those of that table, but D and trimming were determined from the DNA. The table lists under 200,000 clones, roughly 86% of them singletons. Germline lookup yields CDR1 SGHTA and CDR2 FQGNSA. Trimming left V 5 bases short and J 8 bases short, with 9 bases between. There are 11 residues in the CDR3. The specimen sequenced was PBMCs or T cells enriched from blood (not recorded which). The sequence was collected from a man aged 40-50 years with acute COVID-19. The chain links TRBV7-2 to TRBJ1-2; D uncertain. CDR3 amino acids: CASSLNGGYTF. Here the CDR3 DNA reads TGTGCCAGCAGCCTGAACGGGGGCTACACCTTC.